This TCR beta chain derives from a study of blood T cell repertoires in COVID-19 (TCRdb year 2020). Looking at the study overall: Samples covering the acute and convalescent phases of COVID-19 were provided by collaborators in the United States, Italy and Spain. The prospective study material was composed of cDNA or gDNA derived from T cells, B-cell-depleted T cells, or PBMCs. Subjects who had been exposed to COVID-19, were actively infected with it, or had recovered from it provided the deeply sampled blood TCRbeta repertoires that made up the dataset. The repertoires were released in a freely available public database intended as a resource for research on the immune response to SARS-CoV-2. Samples were obtained from the ongoing ImmuneRACE study (first 160 participants) and from 1,254 subjects provided by 6 global collaborators. A de-identified subject ID, COVID-19 status, age in years and sex were almost always included in the sample metadata. HLA class I and class II types, where available, came from metadata supplied by the sample provider rather than from assay-based typing. General study outcomes and caveats: The amount of clinical and demographic metadata varied by source and participant and was provided uncurated.

In regard to this clone: Its antigen remains unidentified. Base quality data are lacking; no much larger clone is found one base away.

The germline V gene (reference sequence) specifies LNHDA as CDR1 and SQIVND as CDR2. V sheds 5 bases and J sheds 0 bases, leaving 17 bases between their ends. Including cysteine and phenylalanine, the CDR3 has 17 amino acids. Only the CDR3 region is kept as DNA, spanning 51 bases read in frame from base 1. The collaborating institutions used their own protocols to collect whole blood in K2EDTA tubes. For TCRbeta analysis, collaborator samples were shipped as frozen whole blood, as isolated PBMCs, or as DNA extracted from either sample type. TCRbeta CDR3 regions were amplified from genomic DNA using the immunoSEQ Assay, a bias-controlled multiplex PCR. The published analysis was carried out like this. Nucleated cell counts per sample were estimated from amplification of reference gene primers within the assay. To quantify the absolute abundance of each unique TCRbeta CDR3 rearrangement, sequence reads were collapsed and filtered. Productive Simpson clonality was computed per sample as the square root of Simpson's diversity index over productive rearrangements. TCRdb holds this immuneACCESS table with in-frame rearrangements only. Some clones are missing; in checked studies, unresolved V genes explain under half, and the rest has no known cause. The V and J calls and clone size come from that table; D and trimming were worked out from the DNA. The sample table contains about 310,000 clones; only one count was recorded for around 86% of them. In total, the top ten clones hold 1% of the sample.

Sequences were obtained from peripheral blood. Recombination joined TRBV19 with TRBJ1-5; the D segment could be TRBD1, given 5 matching bases. This clonotype was obtained from a man aged 50 to 60 with active or convalescent COVID-19. CDR3 loop: CASSPGTGGYSNQPQHF. The DNA reads as follows: TGTGCCAGTAGTCCGGGGACCGGGGGTTATAGCAATCAGCCCCAGCATTTT.